This entry is about one T cell receptor beta chain. What it binds is unknown. The method was immunoSEQ multiplex PCR; TCRdb's version includes in-frame clones alone and lacks a portion of them. The sample has some 120,000 clones; 75% to 85% are singletons. The sample originates from a study of T cell responses to AZD1222 COVID-19 vaccine. Overall study results and limits: Across spike, vaccine-associated CD4 TCRs were found, dominant at 160-218 and 743-854. Unmutated variant regions are reportedly targeted by nearly half of spike-specific TCRs. At baseline, seropositivity was found in only a handful of AZD1222 recipients. Increased Spike-specific TCR breadth and depth were observed after two AZD1222 doses.

This specimen was peripheral blood, taken 28 days after the second AZD1222 dose. This receptor was identified in an adult who received the AZD1222 COVID-19 vaccine.

The chain's CDR3 is CASSERRETQYF. The CDR3 bases are TGTGCCAGCAGTGAACGTCGAGAGACCCAGTACTTC. The J gene is TRBJ2-5, the V gene TRBV2; D is undetermined. Germline V lookup: CDR1 SNHLY, CDR2 FYNNEI. The CDR3 has 12 amino acids. V was trimmed by 2 bases and J by 4 bases, leaving 5 bases between them.